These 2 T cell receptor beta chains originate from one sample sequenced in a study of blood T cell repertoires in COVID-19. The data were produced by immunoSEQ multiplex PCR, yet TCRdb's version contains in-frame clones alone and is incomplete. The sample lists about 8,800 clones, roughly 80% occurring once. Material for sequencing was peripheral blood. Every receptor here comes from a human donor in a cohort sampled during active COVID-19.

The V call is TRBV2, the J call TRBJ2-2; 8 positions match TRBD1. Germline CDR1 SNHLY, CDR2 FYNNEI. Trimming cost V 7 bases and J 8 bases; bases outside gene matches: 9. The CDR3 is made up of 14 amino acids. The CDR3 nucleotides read TGTGCCAGCAAGGACAGGGACGGATCGGGGGAGCTGTTTTTT. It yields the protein CASKDRDGSGELFF.

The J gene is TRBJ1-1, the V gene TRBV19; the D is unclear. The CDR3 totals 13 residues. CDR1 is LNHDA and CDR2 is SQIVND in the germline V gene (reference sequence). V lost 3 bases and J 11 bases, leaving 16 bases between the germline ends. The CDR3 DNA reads TGTGCCAGTAGTATGTGGGGTGCGCCGGGGGCTTTCTTT. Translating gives CASSMWGAPGAFF.